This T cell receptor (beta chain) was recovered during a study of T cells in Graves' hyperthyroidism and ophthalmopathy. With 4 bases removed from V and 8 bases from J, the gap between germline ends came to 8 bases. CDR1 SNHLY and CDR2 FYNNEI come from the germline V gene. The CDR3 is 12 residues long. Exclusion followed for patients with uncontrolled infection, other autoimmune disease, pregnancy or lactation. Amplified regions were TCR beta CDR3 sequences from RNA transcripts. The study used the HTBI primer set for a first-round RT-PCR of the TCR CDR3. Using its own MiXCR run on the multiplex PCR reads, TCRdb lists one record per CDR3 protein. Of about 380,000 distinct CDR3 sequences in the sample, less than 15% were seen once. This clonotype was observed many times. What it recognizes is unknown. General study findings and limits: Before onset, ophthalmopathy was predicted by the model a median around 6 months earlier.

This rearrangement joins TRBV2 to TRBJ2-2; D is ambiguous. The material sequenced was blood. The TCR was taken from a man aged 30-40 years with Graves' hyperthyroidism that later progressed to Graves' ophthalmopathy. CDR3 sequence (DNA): TGTGCCAGCAGTGGTTCGTGGGGGGAGCTGTTTTTT. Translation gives CASSGSWGELFF.